This T cell receptor (beta chain) stems from a study of cytomegalovirus exposure and HLA in healthy donors. Overall study: When fewer than 400 donors were genotyped, just over 80% of them were found to fall in the Caucasian-associated ancestry cluster.

PCR amplification relied on 60 Vbeta primers (plus 13 Jbeta primers). Method: immunoSEQ multiplex PCR; TCRdb's copy keeps in-frame clones and lacks some. The sample lists around 150,000 clones; approximately 79% were seen once. Findings of the study overall: Among TCR beta chains of equal frequency, HLA-associated ones were more clonally expanded in a later analysis.

Notes on this clone: Its matching antigen is unknown.

CDR3 length: 14 amino acids. From germline, CDR1 is SEHNR and CDR2 FQNEAQ (reference sequence). Trimming cost V 5 bases and J 0 bases, with 10 bases left between them. The TCR sequence derives from a man aged 35 to 55 in good health and CMV-seronegative. Material for sequencing was PBMCs. This sequence joins TRBV7-9 and TRBJ1-2, with D tentatively TRBD1 (6 bases). CDR3 amino acids: CASSPRQANYGYTF. Here the CDR3 DNA reads TGTGCCAGCAGCCCCAGACAGGCTAACTATGGCTACACCTTC.